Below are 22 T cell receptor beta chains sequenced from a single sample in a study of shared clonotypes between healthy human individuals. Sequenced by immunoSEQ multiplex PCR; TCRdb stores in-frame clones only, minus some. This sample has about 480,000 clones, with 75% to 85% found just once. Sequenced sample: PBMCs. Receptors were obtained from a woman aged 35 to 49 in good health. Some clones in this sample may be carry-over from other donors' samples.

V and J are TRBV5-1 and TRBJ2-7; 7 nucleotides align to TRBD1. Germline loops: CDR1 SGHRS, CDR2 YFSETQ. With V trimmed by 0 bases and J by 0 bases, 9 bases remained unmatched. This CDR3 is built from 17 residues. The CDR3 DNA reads TGCGCCAGCAGCTTGGCCTTCGGGACAGATAGCTCCTACGAGCAGTACTTC. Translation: CASSLAFGTDSSYEQYF.

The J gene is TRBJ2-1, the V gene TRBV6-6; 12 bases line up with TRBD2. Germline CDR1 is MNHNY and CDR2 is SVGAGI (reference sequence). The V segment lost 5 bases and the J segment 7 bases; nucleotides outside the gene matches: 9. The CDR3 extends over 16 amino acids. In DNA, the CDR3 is TGTGCCAGCAGTCCCCATCTAGCGGGAGGGCGGAATGAGCAGTTCTTC. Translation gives CASSPHLAGGRNEQFF.

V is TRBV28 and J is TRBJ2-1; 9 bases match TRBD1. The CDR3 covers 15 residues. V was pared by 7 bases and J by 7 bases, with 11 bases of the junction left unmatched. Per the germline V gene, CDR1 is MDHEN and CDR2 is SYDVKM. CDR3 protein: CASILGQGVWNEQFF. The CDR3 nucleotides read TGTGCCAGCATCCTGGGACAGGGAGTTTGGAATGAGCAGTTCTTC.

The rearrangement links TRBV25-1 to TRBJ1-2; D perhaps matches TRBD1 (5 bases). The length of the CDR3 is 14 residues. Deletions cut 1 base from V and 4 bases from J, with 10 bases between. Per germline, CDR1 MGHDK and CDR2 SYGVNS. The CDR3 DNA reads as TGTGCCAGCAGTGAATTGGGGACCTTCTATGGCTACACCTTC. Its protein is CASSELGTFYGYTF.

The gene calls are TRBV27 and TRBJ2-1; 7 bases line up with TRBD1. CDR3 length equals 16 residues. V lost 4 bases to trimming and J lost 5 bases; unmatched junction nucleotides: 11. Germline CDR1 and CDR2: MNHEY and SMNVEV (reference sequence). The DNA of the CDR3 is TGTGCCAGCAGTTCAACACTCAGACAGGGCCACAATGAGCAGTTCTTC. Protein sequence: CASSSTLRQGHNEQFF.

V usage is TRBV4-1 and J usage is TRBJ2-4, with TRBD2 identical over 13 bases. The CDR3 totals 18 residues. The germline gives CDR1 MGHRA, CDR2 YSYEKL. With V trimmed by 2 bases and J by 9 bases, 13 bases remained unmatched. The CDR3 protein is CASSQPETSGRPQAIQYF. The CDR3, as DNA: TGCGCCAGCAGCCAACCGGAGACTAGCGGGAGGCCCCAGGCCATTCAGTACTTC.

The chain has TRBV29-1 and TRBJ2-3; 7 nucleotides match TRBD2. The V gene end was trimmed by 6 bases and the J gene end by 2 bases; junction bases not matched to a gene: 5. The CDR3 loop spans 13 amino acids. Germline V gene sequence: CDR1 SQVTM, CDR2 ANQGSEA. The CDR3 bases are TGCAGCGTAGCTCTAGCGGCCACAGATACGCAGTATTTT. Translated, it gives CSVALAATDTQYF.

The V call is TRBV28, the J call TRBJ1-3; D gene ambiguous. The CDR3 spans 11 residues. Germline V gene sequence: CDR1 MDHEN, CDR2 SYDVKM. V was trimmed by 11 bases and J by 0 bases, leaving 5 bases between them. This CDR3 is CASDSGNTIYF. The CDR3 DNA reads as TGTGCCTCCGACTCTGGAAACACCATATATTTT.

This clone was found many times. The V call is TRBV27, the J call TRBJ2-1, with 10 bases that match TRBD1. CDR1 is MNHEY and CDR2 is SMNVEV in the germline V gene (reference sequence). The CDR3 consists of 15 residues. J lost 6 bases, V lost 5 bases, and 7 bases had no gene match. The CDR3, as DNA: TGTGCCAGCAGTCTTAGACAGGGGGCGGGCAATGAGCAGTTCTTC. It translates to CASSLRQGAGNEQFF.

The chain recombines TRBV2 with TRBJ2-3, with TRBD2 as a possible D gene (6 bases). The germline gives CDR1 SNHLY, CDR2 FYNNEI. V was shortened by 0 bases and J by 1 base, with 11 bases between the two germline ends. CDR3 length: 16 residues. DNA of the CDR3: TGTGCCAGCAGTGAAGCTGCGCCGGGGGGCACAGATACGCAGTATTTT. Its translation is CASSEAAPGGTDTQYF. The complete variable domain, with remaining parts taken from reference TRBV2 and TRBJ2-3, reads EPEVTQTPSHQVTQMGQEVILRCVPISNHLYFYWYRQILGQKVEFLVSFYNNEISEKSEIFDDQFSVERPDGSNFTLKIRSTKLEDSAMYFCASSEAAPGGTDTQYFGPGTRLTVL.

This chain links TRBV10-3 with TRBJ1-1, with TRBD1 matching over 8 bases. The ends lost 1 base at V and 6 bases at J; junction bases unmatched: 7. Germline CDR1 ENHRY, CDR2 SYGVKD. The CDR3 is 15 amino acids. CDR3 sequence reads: CAISELFQGASEAFF. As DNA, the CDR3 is TGTGCCATCAGTGAGTTATTTCAGGGGGCCTCTGAAGCTTTCTTT.

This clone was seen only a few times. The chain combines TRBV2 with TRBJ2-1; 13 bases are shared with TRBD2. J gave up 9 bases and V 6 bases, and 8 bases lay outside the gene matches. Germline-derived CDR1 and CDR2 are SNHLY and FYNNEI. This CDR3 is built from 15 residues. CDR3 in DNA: TGTGCCAGCAGAGCCGGACTAGCGGGAGTGCGTGAGCAGTTCTTC. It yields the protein CASRAGLAGVREQFF. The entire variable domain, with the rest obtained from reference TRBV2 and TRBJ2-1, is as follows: EPEVTQTPSHQVTQMGQEVILRCVPISNHLYFYWYRQILGQKVEFLVSFYNNEISEKSEIFDDQFSVERPDGSNFTLKIRSTKLEDSAMYFCASRAGLAGVREQFFGPGTRLTVL.

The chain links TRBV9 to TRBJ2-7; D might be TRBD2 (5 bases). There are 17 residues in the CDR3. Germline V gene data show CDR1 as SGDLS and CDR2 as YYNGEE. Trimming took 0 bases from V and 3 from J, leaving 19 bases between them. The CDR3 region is CASSVASDGGGVYEQYF. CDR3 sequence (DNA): TGTGCCAGCAGCGTAGCTTCGGACGGAGGAGGAGTCTACGAGCAGTACTTC.

This chain's CDR3 is CASSLDRFPYNEQFF. CDR3 bases: TGTGCCAGCAGTTTGGACCGGTTCCCCTACAATGAGCAGTTCTTC. The V gene is TRBV6-5, the J gene TRBJ2-1; unclear D gene. CDR1 is MNHEY, CDR2 SVGAGI, per germline. V lost 4 bases and J lost 2, with 12 bases in between. The CDR3 totals 15 residues.

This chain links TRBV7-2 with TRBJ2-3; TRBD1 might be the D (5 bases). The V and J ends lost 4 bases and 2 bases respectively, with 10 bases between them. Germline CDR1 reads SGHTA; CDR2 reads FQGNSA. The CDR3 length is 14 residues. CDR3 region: CASSSQGSTDTQYF. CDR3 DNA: TGTGCCAGCAGCTCGCAGGGTTCCACAGATACGCAGTATTTT. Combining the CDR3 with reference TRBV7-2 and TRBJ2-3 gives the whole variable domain GAGVSQSPSNKVTEKGKDVELRCDPISGHTALYWYRQSLGQGLEFLIYFQGNSAPDKSGLPSDRFSAERTGGSVSTLTIQRTQQEDSAVYLCASSSQGSTDTQYFGPGTRLTVL.

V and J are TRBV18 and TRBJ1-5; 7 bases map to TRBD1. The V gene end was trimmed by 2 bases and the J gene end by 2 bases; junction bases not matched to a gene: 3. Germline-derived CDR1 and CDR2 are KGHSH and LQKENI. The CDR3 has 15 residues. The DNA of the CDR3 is TGTGCCAGCTCACCAAACGGACAGGGCAATCAGCCCCAGCATTTT. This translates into CASSPNGQGNQPQHF.

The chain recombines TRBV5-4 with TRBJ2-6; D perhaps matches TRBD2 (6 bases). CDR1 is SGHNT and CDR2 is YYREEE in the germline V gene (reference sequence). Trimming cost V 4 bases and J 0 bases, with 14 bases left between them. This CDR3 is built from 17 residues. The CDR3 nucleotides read TGTGCCAGCAGCCGGGATAGCGGTGTCTCTGGGGCCAACGTCCTGACTTTC. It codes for CASSRDSGVSGANVLTF.

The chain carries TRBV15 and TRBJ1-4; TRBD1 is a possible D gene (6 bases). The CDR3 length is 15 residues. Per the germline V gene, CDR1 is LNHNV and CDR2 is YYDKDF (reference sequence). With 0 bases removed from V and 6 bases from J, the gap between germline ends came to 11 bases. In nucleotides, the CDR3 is TGTGCCACCAGCAGAGATGGGGGGGCTTATGAAAAACTGTTTTTT. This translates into CATSRDGGAYEKLFF.

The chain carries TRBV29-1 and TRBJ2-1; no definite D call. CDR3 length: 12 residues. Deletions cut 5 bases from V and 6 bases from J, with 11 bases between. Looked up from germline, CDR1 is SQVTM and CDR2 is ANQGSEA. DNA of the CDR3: TGCAGCGTTCGGCCATTAATCAATGAGCAGTTCTTC. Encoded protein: CSVRPLINEQFF.

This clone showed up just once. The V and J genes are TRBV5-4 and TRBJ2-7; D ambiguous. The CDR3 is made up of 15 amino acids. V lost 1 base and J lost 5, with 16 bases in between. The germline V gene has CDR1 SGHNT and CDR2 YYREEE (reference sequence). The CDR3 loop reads CASSLSPRFPHEQYF. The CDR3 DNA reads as TGTGCCAGCAGCTTGAGTCCGCGGTTCCCCCACGAGCAGTACTTC.

Here the CDR3 DNA reads TGCGCCAGCAGCCTCGGGACCTCCAACACCGGGGAGCTGTTTTTT. Protein product: CASSLGTSNTGELFF. The chain uses TRBV5-1 and TRBJ2-2, with D perhaps TRBD1 or TRBD2 (5 bases each). The CDR3 covers 15 residues. The germline V gene encodes CDR1 SGHRS and CDR2 YFSETQ. Between the trimmed V and J ends, which lost 4 bases and 2 bases, there was a span of 12 bases.

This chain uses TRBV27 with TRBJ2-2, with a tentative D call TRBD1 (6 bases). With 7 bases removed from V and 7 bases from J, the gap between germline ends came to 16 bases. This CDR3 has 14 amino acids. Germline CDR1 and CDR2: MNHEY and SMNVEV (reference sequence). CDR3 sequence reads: CASISRTADGELFF. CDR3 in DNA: TGTGCCAGCATTTCCAGGACAGCGGACGGGGAGCTGTTTTTT.